The present T cell receptor (beta chain) was sequenced within a study of chemoradiotherapy in HPV16-positive cancers. Across the whole study: A couple of HPV16-positive patients' cells yielded candidate HPV-specific clones and common motifs.

A single count supports this clone. CDR3 length: 16 residues. CDR1 SGHRS and CDR2 YFSETQ come from the germline V gene. V was pared by 0 bases and J by 2 bases, with 13 bases between. Profiled with immunoSEQ multiplex PCR; TCRdb holds only in-frame clones, not every one. The sample includes roughly 7,600 clones, around 75% of them seen just once. The source was tumor tissue, collected from a patient who underwent chemoradiotherapy. The J gene is TRBJ2-3, the V gene TRBV5-1; TRBD2 is a possible D gene (6 bases). The source of this sequence is a human donor with HPV-associated anogenital cancer. CDR3 coding DNA: TGCGCCAGCAGCTTGGGGTACGGGGACTCCACAGATACGCAGTATTTT. This translates into CASSLGYGDSTDTQYF.